These 28 T cell receptor beta chains originate from one sample sequenced in a study of T cell responses to AZD1222 COVID-19 vaccine. Data came from immunoSEQ multiplex PCR; TCRdb stores just in-frame clones and leaves some out. The sample consists of some 86,000 clones, about 78% of them appearing once. Source: peripheral blood, taken on day 0 of AZD1222 vaccination. The receptors derive from an adult in good health.

The chain has TRBV5-6 and TRBJ1-2; TRBD1 aligns across 10 bases. With V trimmed by 3 bases and J by 3 bases, 5 bases remained unmatched. The CDR3 loop spans 15 amino acids. Germline-derived CDR1 and CDR2 are SGHDT and YYEEEE. The CDR3 nucleotides are TGTGCCAGCAGCTACCGACAGGGGGCAGACTATGGCTACACCTTC. Translation: CASSYRQGADYGYTF.

The V gene is TRBV30, the J gene TRBJ1-3, with no clear D. Germline lookup yields CDR1 GTSNPN and CDR2 SVGIG (reference sequence). The CDR3 extends over 12 amino acids. Trimming shortened V by 1 base and J by 5 bases, and 6 bases separated the two germline ends. The CDR3 DNA sequence: TGTGCCTGGAGTGCGATTAGAAACACCATATATTTT. Amino acid sequence: CAWSAIRNTIYF.

This chain connects TRBV29-1 to TRBJ1-2; TRBD1 matches at 9 bases. The CDR3 has 13 residues. From germline, CDR1 is SQVTM and CDR2 ANQGSEA. V shed 4 bases and J 4 bases; nucleotides not matched to a gene: 4. DNA for the CDR3: TGCAGCGTTGTGAAACAGGGGGCCTATGGCTACACCTTC. Translation gives CSVVKQGAYGYTF. Full variable domain (outside the CDR3, taken from reference TRBV29-1 and TRBJ1-2): SAVISQKPSRDICQRGTSLTIQCQVDSQVTMMFWYRQQPGQSLTLIATANQGSEATYESGFVIDKFPISRPNLTFSTLTVSNMSPEDSSIYLCSVVKQGAYGYTFGSGTRLTVV.

This chain uses TRBV2 with TRBJ2-1, with 7 nucleotides matching TRBD1. The CDR3 contains 14 residues. Germline V gene lookup returns CDR1 SNHLY and CDR2 FYNNEI. The V segment lost 6 bases and the J segment 6 bases; nucleotides outside the gene matches: 8. The CDR3 loop reads CASSPRTGTNEQFF. In DNA form, the CDR3 reads TGTGCCAGCAGCCCCCGGACAGGCACCAATGAGCAGTTCTTC.

The rearrangement joins TRBV19 to TRBJ1-5, with D perhaps matching TRBD1 (5 bases). The CDR3 sequence is 17 residues long. Germline V CDR1 and CDR2: LNHDA, SQIVND (reference sequence). The V end was cut by 0 bases, the J end by 4 bases, with 16 bases between. Here the CDR3 reads CASSIDVQGAWNQPQHF. CDR3 coding DNA: TGTGCCAGTAGTATAGATGTCCAGGGTGCCTGGAATCAGCCCCAGCATTTT.

CDR3 region: CASGLGGSLNTEAFF. CDR3 sequence (DNA): TGTGCTAGTGGTTTGGGAGGGAGTCTGAACACTGAAGCTTTCTTT. This chain links TRBV12-5 with TRBJ1-1; D gene uncertain. CDR1 and CDR2 from the germline V gene are LGHNT and FRNRAP. The CDR3 is made up of 15 amino acids. Trimming stripped 1 base from V and 0 bases from J, with 9 bases between.

This clone was seen only once. The chain recombines TRBV5-4 with TRBJ2-7; D is possibly TRBD2 (5 bases). V was shortened by 4 bases and J by 1 base, with 12 bases between the two germline ends. The CDR3 is 14 amino acids. CDR1 SGHNT and CDR2 YYREEE come from the germline V gene (reference sequence). CDR3 DNA sequence: TGTGCCAGCAGCCCTAGGAGGTCGTCCTACGAGCAGTACTTC. As protein: CASSPRRSSYEQYF.

V is TRBV18 and J is TRBJ2-5; no definite D call. Germline assignment: CDR1 KGHSH and CDR2 LQKENI. The CDR3 runs 15 residues. V lost 2 bases to trimming and J lost 10 bases, with 20 bases between them. CDR3 bases: TGTGCCAGCTCACCAAGGCAGGCAGTTCGAGAAATCCAGTACTTC. Translating gives CASSPRQAVREIQYF.

The V and J genes are TRBV21-1 and TRBJ2-7. TRBV21-1 is marked as a pseudogene. This CDR3 spans 15 amino acids. This CDR3 is CASSKAGGRPYEQYF. CDR3 nucleotides: TGTGCCAGCAGCAAAGCAGGGGGGAGACCCTACGAGCAGTACTTC.

This clone was observed a few times. This chain connects TRBV3-1 (or the pseudogene TRBV3-2) to TRBJ2-7, with 9 bases matching TRBD2. The ends lost 1 base at V and 6 bases at J; junction bases unmatched: 7. The CDR3 is made up of 15 amino acids. The V gene's germline CDR1 is LGHDT and CDR2 YNNKEL (reference sequence). The DNA for the CDR3 is TGTGCCAGCAGCCAAGGGTTTGGTAGCGGGAGCGAGCAGTACTTC. It codes for CASSQGFGSGSEQYF.

The chain recombines TRBV18 with TRBJ2-7, with D unresolved. V lost 0 bases, J lost 5 bases, and 8 bases lay in between. Looked up from germline, CDR1 is KGHSH and CDR2 is LQKENI. The CDR3 loop spans 13 amino acids. The CDR3 DNA reads TGTGCCAGCTCACCACCGACTGTTAACGAGCAGTACTTC. Encoded protein: CASSPPTVNEQYF.

The chain couples TRBV6-5 to TRBJ2-7; 7 positions agree with TRBD1. Germline CDR1 and CDR2: MNHEY and SVGAGI. The CDR3 sequence is 13 residues long. V was clipped by 10 bases and J by 3 bases; unmatched bases: 9. The CDR3 DNA follows: TGTGCCACCGGACAGGCGAGTGGCTACGAGCAGTACTTC. It encodes CATGQASGYEQYF.

The gene calls are TRBV6-5 and TRBJ1-1, with 10 nucleotides matching TRBD1. J was trimmed by 4 bases and V by 6 bases; bases with no gene match: 2. The CDR3 loop spans 13 amino acids. Germline V gene lookup returns CDR1 MNHEY and CDR2 SVGAGI. CDR3 coding DNA: TGTGCCAGCAGAGGACAGGGGGTCACTGAAGCTTTCTTT. It encodes CASRGQGVTEAFF.

This clone was counted between two and nine times. The chain carries TRBV5-6 and TRBJ2-7; D not resolved. The length of the CDR3 is 13 residues. V gave up 0 bases and J gave up 6 bases, with 10 bases separating them. The germline V gene encodes CDR1 SGHDT and CDR2 YYEEEE. CDR3 loop: CASSLDRVPEQYF. The CDR3 DNA is TGTGCCAGCAGCTTGGATCGGGTCCCCGAGCAGTACTTC.

There are a few counts of this clone. The gene calls are TRBV6-5 and TRBJ2-5, with 7 bases fitting TRBD2. Per germline, CDR1 MNHEY and CDR2 SVGAGI. The CDR3 runs 15 residues. V lost 2 bases and J lost 5; bases outside the gene matches: 8. CDR3 region: CASSYRGGGRETQYF. The DNA for the CDR3 is TGTGCCAGCAGTTACCGCGGGGGAGGACGGGAGACCCAGTACTTC.

V usage is TRBV7-9 and J usage is TRBJ2-1; the match to TRBD2 covers 9 bases. The CDR3 loop spans 14 amino acids. The V and J ends lost 6 bases and 6 bases, in that order; junction bases with no gene match: 6. Germline V gene data show CDR1 as SEHNR and CDR2 as FQNEAQ (reference sequence). Written as DNA, the CDR3 is TGTGCCAGCAGTCTAGCGGGAATAGGCAATGAGCAGTTCTTC. As protein: CASSLAGIGNEQFF.

V and J are TRBV19 and TRBJ2-1, with a possible D match to TRBD1 (6 bases). Germline V CDR1 and CDR2: LNHDA, SQIVND (reference sequence). The CDR3 extends over 15 amino acids. Trimming removed 3 bases at V and 1 base at J, with 10 bases between. CDR3 nucleotides: TGTGCCAGTAGTATGACAGGCGGTTCCTACAATGAGCAGTTCTTC. Translating it yields CASSMTGGSYNEQFF.

The chain joins TRBV5-8 to TRBJ2-3, with D uncertain. Trimming cost V 0 bases and J 0 bases, with 2 bases left between them. The CDR3 extends over 13 amino acids. CDR1 SGHTS and CDR2 YDEGEE come from the germline V gene. The DNA for the CDR3 is TGTGCCAGCAGCTTGGACAGCACAGATACGCAGTATTTT. Its protein is CASSLDSTDTQYF.

CDR3 sequence (DNA): TGCAGCGTTGAAAATCCAGGAGACCCCCACGAGCAGTACTTC. Translated: CSVENPGDPHEQYF. The chain couples TRBV29-1 to TRBJ2-7; D unresolved. The CDR3 is 14 residues long. Germline values: CDR1 SQVTM, CDR2 ANQGSEA. V was cut by 2 bases and J by 5 bases, with 16 bases left in between.

This clone appeared a few times. V usage is TRBV2 and J usage is TRBJ2-3, with D unclear. This CDR3 has 13 residues. V lost 2 bases and J lost 0, with 3 bases in between. Germline assignment: CDR1 SNHLY and CDR2 FYNNEI. The CDR3 DNA reads as TGTGCCAGCAGTGAACGTAGCACAGATACGCAGTATTTT. Translated: CASSERSTDTQYF.

V gene TRBV11-2 combines with J gene TRBJ1-2, with a weak D call TRBD1 (5 bases). The ends were cut back, 3 bases at V and 3 bases at J, with 17 bases in the middle. Looked up from germline, CDR1 is SGHAT and CDR2 is FQNNGV. This CDR3 is built from 16 residues. The CDR3 sequence is CASSFPLTRVDYGYTF. DNA of the CDR3: TGTGCCAGCAGCTTCCCCCTCACCAGGGTCGACTATGGCTACACCTTC.

The genes are TRBV5-1 and TRBJ2-7, with TRBD2 matching over 7 bases. The V and J ends lost 3 bases and 7 bases, in that order; junction bases with no gene match: 16. Germline V gene lookup returns CDR1 SGHRS and CDR2 YFSETQ. The CDR3 length is 16 residues. The CDR3 protein is CASSSPQRGVTGEQYF. The CDR3 region has the DNA TGCGCCAGCAGCTCGCCCCAGCGGGGAGTTACTGGGGAGCAGTACTTC.

The chain combines TRBV30 with TRBJ1-4; D perhaps matches TRBD1 (5 bases). Germline assignment: CDR1 GTSNPN and CDR2 SVGIG (reference sequence). V gave up 0 bases and J gave up 2 bases, with 10 bases separating them. This CDR3 spans 15 amino acids. CDR3 region: CAWSVMGTTNEKLFF. The CDR3 DNA sequence: TGTGCCTGGAGTGTAATGGGGACGACTAATGAAAAACTGTTTTTT.

For this clone: The sample has other DNA sequences that encode this CDR3 too. The V and J genes are TRBV7-9 and TRBJ2-3; 13 bases match TRBD2. This CDR3 contains 15 residues. V dropped 5 bases and J dropped 6; count of bases not matched to a gene: 5. Germline V CDR1 and CDR2: SEHNR, FQNEAQ (reference sequence). The CDR3 sequence: CASSPGLAGVDTQYF. The CDR3 DNA is TGTGCCAGCAGCCCAGGACTAGCGGGAGTTGATACGCAGTATTTT.

The V call is TRBV5-4, the J call TRBJ1-1; tentatively, D is TRBD1 (6 bases). Germline V CDR1 and CDR2: SGHNT, YYREEE (reference sequence). The CDR3 extends over 16 amino acids. V shed 2 bases and J shed 4 bases, with 18 bases lying between them. In DNA form, the CDR3 reads TGTGCCAGCAGCTTTGTTGGGGGCAGGGGTTTCACTGAAGCTTTCTTT. It is translated as CASSFVGGRGFTEAFF.

V usage is TRBV7-6 and J usage is TRBJ2-5; D gene ambiguous. V was pared by 4 bases and J by 2 bases, with 8 bases between. CDR1 is SGHVS and CDR2 is FNYEAQ in the germline V gene. This CDR3 is built from 13 residues. The CDR3 here is CASSSLEQETQYF. The CDR3 DNA reads TGTGCCAGCAGCTCCCTAGAGCAAGAGACCCAGTACTTC.

CDR3 loop: CSVSGGSSYNEQFF. In DNA form, the CDR3 reads TGCAGCGTTTCGGGCGGGAGCTCCTACAATGAGCAGTTCTTC. The V gene is TRBV29-1, the J gene TRBJ2-1; 7 bases are shared with TRBD2. Germline CDR1 SQVTM, CDR2 ANQGSEA. With V trimmed by 5 bases and J by 0 bases, 4 bases remained unmatched. The CDR3 covers 14 residues.

This chain joins TRBV18 and TRBJ2-2; 9 bases are a match to TRBD1. The germline V gene has CDR1 KGHSH and CDR2 LQKENI. Unmatched junction bases numbered 4, after V lost 3 bases and J lost 2 bases. The CDR3 is 16 residues long. CDR3 amino acids: CASSPWDRANTGELFF. CDR3 nucleotides: TGTGCCAGCTCACCCTGGGACAGGGCAAACACCGGGGAGCTGTTTTTT.